This T cell receptor (beta chain) was captured in a study of T cell repertoires in cytomegalovirus infection. The wider study: A matching HLA type, together with CMV infection, was signaled by public TCR beta signatures.

Via MiXCR, TCRdb re-called the reads, giving one row per CDR3 protein. This sample has around 530,000 distinct CDR3 sequences, with about 26% found just once. Germline CDR1 reads SGHKS; CDR2 reads YYEKEE (reference sequence). The CDR3 totals 14 residues. Trimming shortened V by 2 bases and J by 9 bases, and 15 bases separated the two germline ends. The TCR was taken from a human donor in good health (CMV status not recorded). Some clones in this sample may be carry-over from other donors' samples. Input material: PBMCs. This chain links TRBV5-5 with TRBJ2-1, with D tentatively TRBD1 (6 bases). The CDR3: CASSLTGYGGEQFF. CDR3 DNA: TGTGCCAGCAGCTTAACAGGGTACGGCGGTGAGCAGTTCTTC. The full variable domain, completed using reference TRBV5-5 and TRBJ2-1, is DAGVTQSPTHLIKTRGQQVTLRCSPISGHKSVSWYQQVLGQGPQFIFQYYEKEERGRGNFPDRFSARQFPNYSSELNVNALLLGDSALYLCASSLTGYGGEQFFGPGTRLTVL.